The clone carrying this TCR beta chain was seen repeatedly, ten times or more. Its antigen is currently unknown. In germline, CDR1 is LNHNV, CDR2 YYDKDF (reference sequence). Trimming cost V 4 bases and J 6 bases; bases outside gene matches: 10. The CDR3 is made up of 15 amino acids. Time point in this sample: persistent/refractory GD, antithyroid drugs over 5 years with positive TRAb. The authors made the TCR library using RNA they extracted from PBMCs. According to the study, TCR beta libraries were built with iRepertoire HTBI primers and CDR3-region Arm-PCR. TCRdb re-derived calls from the multiplex PCR reads in MiXCR, one entry per CDR3 protein. Here the sample spans around 500,000 distinct CDR3 sequences, about a fifth being singletons. The source of the sample is a study of regulatory T cells in long-lasting Graves disease. Study-wide points: Persistent Graves' patients possessed reduced TCR diversity relative to recently diagnosed ones.

Sequences were derived from peripheral blood mononuclear cells (PBMCs), sampled when the disease was refractory, from a patient treated with antithyroid drugs. This receptor was identified in a female donor with Graves disease. This chain connects TRBV15 to TRBJ2-7; the match to TRBD2 covers 9 bases. CDR3: CATSTAGGRSGEQYF. The CDR3 nucleotides are TGTGCCACCAGCACTGCGGGAGGGCGGTCAGGCGAGCAGTACTTC.